This T cell receptor beta chain is drawn from a study of T cell responses to AZD1222 COVID-19 vaccine. Findings of the study overall: Sampling that yielded the repertoires occurred only after the peak T cell response. Only five to seven AZD1222 recipients were seropositive at baseline. Donors skewed white British and female; clonal diversity was possibly underestimated.

The CDR3 is 17 amino acids. Germline values: CDR1 LNHDA, CDR2 SQIVND (reference sequence). The junction had 8 bases not matched to a gene; V was cut back by 5 bases and J by 0 bases. Clones were sequenced by immunoSEQ multiplex PCR, and TCRdb holds only the in-frame ones, with some missing. The data contain some 150,000 clones, 85% to 95% of them singletons. Remarks on this clone: Its antigen is undetermined.

J is TRBJ2-5 and V is TRBV19; TRBD2 matches 11 bases. The material sequenced was peripheral blood, taken on day 0 of AZD1222 vaccination. This clonotype was obtained from an adult in good health. The CDR3 bases are TGTGCCAGTAGTTCATATCGACTAGCGGGGTACCAAGAGACCCAGTACTTC. Its protein is CASSSYRLAGYQETQYF.